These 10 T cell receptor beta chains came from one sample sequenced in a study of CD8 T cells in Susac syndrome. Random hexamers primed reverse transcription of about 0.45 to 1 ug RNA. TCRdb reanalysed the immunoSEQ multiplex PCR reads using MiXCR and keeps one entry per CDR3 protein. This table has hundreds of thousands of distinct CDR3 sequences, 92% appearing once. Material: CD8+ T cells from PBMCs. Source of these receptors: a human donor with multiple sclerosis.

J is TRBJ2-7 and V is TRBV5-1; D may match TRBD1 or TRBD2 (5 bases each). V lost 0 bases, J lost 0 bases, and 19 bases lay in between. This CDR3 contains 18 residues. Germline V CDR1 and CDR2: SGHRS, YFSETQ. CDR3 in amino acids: CASSLGGYEGFPSYEQYF. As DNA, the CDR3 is TGCGCCAGCAGCTTGGGGGGGTATGAAGGCTTCCCCTCCTACGAGCAGTACTTC.

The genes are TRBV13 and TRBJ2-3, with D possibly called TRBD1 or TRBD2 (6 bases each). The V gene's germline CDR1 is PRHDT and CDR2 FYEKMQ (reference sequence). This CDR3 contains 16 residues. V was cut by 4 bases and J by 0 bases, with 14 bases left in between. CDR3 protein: CASSSRRGGSTDTQYF. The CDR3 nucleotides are TGTGCCAGCAGCTCACGGAGAGGGGGGAGCACAGATACGCAGTATTTT. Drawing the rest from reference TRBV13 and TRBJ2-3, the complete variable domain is AAGVIQSPRHLIKEKRETATLKCYPIPRHDTVYWYQQGPGQDPQFLISFYEKMQSDKGSIPDRFSAQQFSDYHSELNMSSLELGDSALYFCASSSRRGGSTDTQYFGPGTRLTVL.

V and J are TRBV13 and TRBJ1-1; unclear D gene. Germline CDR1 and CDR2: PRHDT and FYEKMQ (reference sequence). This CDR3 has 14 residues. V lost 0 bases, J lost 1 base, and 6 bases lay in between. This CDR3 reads CASSLGPPNTEAFF. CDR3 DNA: TGTGCCAGCAGCTTAGGTCCACCGAACACTGAAGCTTTCTTT.

The CDR3 loop reads CSATGLAGPSNEQFF. CDR3 bases: TGCAGTGCTACGGGACTAGCGGGGCCAAGTAATGAGCAGTTCTTC. The chain is built from TRBV20-1 and TRBJ2-1; TRBD2 aligns across 13 bases. This CDR3 comprises 15 residues. Germline trimming cut 4 bases from V and 7 bases from J; bases unmatched to any gene: 7. From germline, CDR1 is DFQATT and CDR2 SNEGSKA (reference sequence).

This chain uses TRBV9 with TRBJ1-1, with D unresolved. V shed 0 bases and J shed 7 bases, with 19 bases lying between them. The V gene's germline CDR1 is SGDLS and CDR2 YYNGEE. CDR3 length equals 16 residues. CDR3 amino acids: CASSVDEADPDLEAFF. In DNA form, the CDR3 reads TGTGCCAGCAGCGTAGATGAGGCGGACCCAGACCTTGAAGCTTTCTTT.

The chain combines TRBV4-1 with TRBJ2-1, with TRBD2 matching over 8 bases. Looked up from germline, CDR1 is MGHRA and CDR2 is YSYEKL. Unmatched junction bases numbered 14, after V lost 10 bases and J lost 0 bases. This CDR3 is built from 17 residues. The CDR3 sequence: CATSTRGGPDSYNEQFF. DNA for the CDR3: TGCGCCACCTCAACCCGGGGGGGGCCGGACTCCTACAATGAGCAGTTCTTC.

As DNA, the CDR3 is TGTGCCACCAGCAGTCTTAATCAGCCCCAGCATTTT. This encodes CATSSLNQPQHF. The rearrangement links TRBV15 to TRBJ1-5; unclear D gene. V shed 3 bases and J shed 4 bases, with 4 bases lying between them. The CDR3 runs to 12 residues. The V gene's germline CDR1 is LNHNV and CDR2 YYDKDF (reference sequence). Complete variable domain (other parts from reference TRBV15 and TRBJ1-5): DAMVIQNPRYQVTQFGKPVTLSCSQTLNHNVMYWYQQKSSQAPKLLFHYYDKDFNNEADTPDNFQSRRPNTSFCFLDIRSPGLGDTAMYLCATSSLNQPQHFGDGTRLSIL.

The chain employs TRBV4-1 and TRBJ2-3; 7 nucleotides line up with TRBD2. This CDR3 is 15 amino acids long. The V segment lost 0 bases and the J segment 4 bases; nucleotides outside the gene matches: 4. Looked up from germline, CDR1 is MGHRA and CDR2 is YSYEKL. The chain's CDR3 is CASSQDWTRADTQYF. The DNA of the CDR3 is TGCGCCAGCAGCCAAGATTGGACTAGGGCAGATACGCAGTATTTT.

The CDR3 reads CASSNLGMAGYNEQFF. CDR3 in DNA: TGTGCCAGCAGTAATCTGGGCATGGCGGGCTACAATGAGCAGTTCTTC. The gene calls are TRBV5-4 and TRBJ2-1; maybe TRBD2 (5 bases). The CDR3 runs to 16 residues. CDR1 is SGHNT and CDR2 is YYREEE in the germline V gene (reference sequence). The V gene lost 5 bases and the J gene lost 3 bases, with 18 bases spanning the gap.

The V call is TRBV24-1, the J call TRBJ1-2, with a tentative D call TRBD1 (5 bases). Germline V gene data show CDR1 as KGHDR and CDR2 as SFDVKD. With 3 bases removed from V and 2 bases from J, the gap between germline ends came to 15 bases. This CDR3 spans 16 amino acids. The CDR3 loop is CATSDPGAPENYGYTF. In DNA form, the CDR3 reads TGTGCCACCAGTGATCCCGGGGCCCCGGAAAACTATGGCTACACCTTC.